This T cell receptor (beta chain) derives from a study of shared clonotypes between healthy human individuals. Study-level findings and limits: In having few donors, the study represented limited genetic and exposure-history diversity.

As concerns this clone: Antigen unknown.

Sorted subsets were amplified in replicate PCRs using about 200 ng DNA, tens of thousands of T cell genomes. Original processing methods: From ImmunoSEQ came sequences covering only the junction and carrying no quality scores, so filtering differed. This table comes from immunoSEQ multiplex PCR, and its TCRdb copy is limited to in-frame clones, with some not included. V and J calls and clone size come straight from that table; D and trimming were deduced from the DNA. This table holds just over 2,000,000 clones, approximately 94% found once. CDR3 length equals 13 residues. Germline V gene data show CDR1 as SGHTA and CDR2 as FQGNSA. J lost 5 bases, V lost 4 bases, and 5 bases had no gene match. CD8 cells classed as naive were CD45RO-negative and positively selected for CCR7, excluding terminally differentiated effector memory CD45RA+ cells.

Sequenced: naive CD8+ T cells sorted from blood. V is TRBV7-2 and J is TRBJ2-7; 7 nucleotides align to TRBD2. This sequence originates from a man younger than 30 in good health. The CDR3 reads CASSSGRGDEQYF. The CDR3 DNA reads as TGTGCCAGCAGCTCGGGGAGGGGTGACGAGCAGTACTTC.